Below, 15 T cell receptor beta chains from the same sample are listed, as sequenced in a study of cytomegalovirus exposure and HLA in healthy donors. The primer mix had 60 Vbeta and 13 Jbeta primers. Method: immunoSEQ multiplex PCR; TCRdb's copy keeps in-frame clones and lacks some. Here the sample spans around 100,000 clones, nearly 80% being singletons. The sequenced sample consisted of PBMCs. These receptors all come from a middle-aged woman in good health and CMV-seropositive.

CDR3 DNA sequence: TGTGCCAGCAGCCGCGGGATCTACGAGCAGTACTTC. Amino acids: CASSRGIYEQYF. The chain uses TRBV11-2 and TRBJ2-7; D is possibly TRBD2 (6 bases). The V and J ends lost 5 bases and 3 bases respectively, with 8 bases between them. CDR3 length: 12 amino acids. Germline CDR1 and CDR2: SGHAT and FQNNGV.

On this clone itself: Germline and junction disagree at one end, which may indicate a read error. Other DNA sequences of this sample code for an identical CDR3. This chain uses TRBV4-3 with TRBJ1-4, with 11 bases fitting TRBD1. CDR3 length: 19 amino acids. The germline gives CDR1 LGHNA, CDR2 YSLEER. The DNA of the CDR3 is TGCGCCAGCAGCCAAGAGTTGGGGACAGGGGGAGGAACTAATGAAAAGCTGTTTTTT. Protein product: CASSQELGTGGGTNEKLFF.

The chain couples TRBV2 to TRBJ1-2; D possibly corresponds to TRBD1 (6 bases). This CDR3 is 11 amino acids long. Per the germline V gene, CDR1 is SNHLY and CDR2 is FYNNEI. V was pared by 8 bases and J by 7 bases, with 11 bases between. CDR3 residues: CASRKDSGYTF. Here the CDR3 DNA reads TGTGCCAGCCGAAAGGACAGTGGCTACACCTTC.

The genes are TRBV2 and TRBJ2-7; no clear D gene. Deletions cut 7 bases from V and 2 bases from J, with 12 bases between. Germline V CDR1 and CDR2: SNHLY, FYNNEI. This CDR3 is built from 13 residues. The CDR3 DNA follows: TGTGCCAGCAATGGGCCAAGCCCCTACGAGCAGTACTTC. This codes for CASNGPSPYEQYF. The full variable domain, in which reference TRBV2 and TRBJ2-7 provide the parts outside the CDR3, is EPEVTQTPSHQVTQMGQEVILRCVPISNHLYFYWYRQILGQKVEFLVSFYNNEISEKSEIFDDQFSVERPDGSNFTLKIRSTKLEDSAMYFCASNGPSPYEQYFGPGTRLTVT.

V and J are TRBV4-3 and TRBJ2-7; TRBD1 matches 9 bases. V was pared by 5 bases and J by 0 bases, with 5 bases of the junction left unmatched. CDR1 and CDR2 (germline): LGHNA, YSLEER. This CDR3 is 15 amino acids long. The CDR3 bases are TGCGCCAGCAGCACCGACAGGGGGACCTCCTACGAGCAGTACTTC. Amino acids: CASSTDRGTSYEQYF.

The chain has TRBV23-1 and TRBJ1-2; TRBD1 might be the D (5 bases). TRBV23-1 is identified as an open reading frame with a role that is uncertain. The CDR3 consists of 11 residues. Trimming stripped 9 bases from V and 7 bases from J, with 12 bases between. The DNA of the CDR3 is TGCGCCAGATTCTACAGGAGTGGCTACACCTTC. Its protein product is CARFYRSGYTF.

This clone was found once. V is TRBV18 and J is TRBJ1-2, with 8 bases matching TRBD1. Germline-derived CDR1 and CDR2 are KGHSH and LQKENI. This CDR3 region has 16 residues. The V segment lost 5 bases and the J segment 3 bases; nucleotides outside the gene matches: 11. The DNA of the CDR3 is TGTGCCAGCTCAGGCCAACAAAAGGGACAGGACTATGGCTACACCTTC. Translation: CASSGQQKGQDYGYTF. Together with reference TRBV18 and TRBJ1-2, the CDR3 gives the full variable domain: NAGVMQNPRHLVRRRGQEARLRCSPMKGHSHVYWYRQLPEEGLKFMVYLQKENIIDESGMPKERFSAEFPKEGPSILRIQQVVRGDSAAYFCASSGQQKGQDYGYTFGSGTRLTVV.

For the CDR3, the DNA is TGTGCCAGCAGAACAGTAGCGGGAGAGACCTACAATGAGCAGTTCTTC. As protein: CASRTVAGETYNEQFF. The chain is built from TRBV5-6 and TRBJ2-1, with 9 bases matching TRBD2. Germline trimming cut 5 bases from V and 2 bases from J; bases unmatched to any gene: 8. This CDR3 spans 16 amino acids. Germline CDR1 reads SGHDT; CDR2 reads YYEEEE.

The rearrangement uses TRBV4-3 and TRBJ2-2, with a tentative D call TRBD2 (6 bases). V dropped 1 base and J dropped 6 bases, with 21 bases sitting between them. This CDR3 spans 18 amino acids. In germline, CDR1 is LGHNA, CDR2 YSLEER. In DNA form, the CDR3 reads TGCGCCAGCAGCCAAGGTGGGGGGTTTTCAAGTGGGGCCGGGGAGCTGTTTTTT. Protein sequence: CASSQGGGFSSGAGELFF.

The chain combines TRBV5-6 with TRBJ2-2; a weak D match, TRBD1 (6 bases). CDR1 and CDR2 (germline): SGHDT, YYEEEE. The germline V and J ends were trimmed by 1 base and 4 bases, with 8 bases remaining between them. This CDR3 is built from 14 residues. This CDR3 reads CASSLTGITGELFF. The CDR3 nucleotides are TGTGCCAGCAGCTTGACAGGGATCACCGGGGAGCTGTTTTTT.

J is TRBJ1-1 and V is TRBV5-4, with D possibly TRBD1 on 6 matching bases. CDR1 and CDR2 (germline): SGHNT, YYREEE (reference sequence). The CDR3 spans 16 residues. Trimming stripped 0 bases from V and 1 base from J, with 13 bases between. CDR3 loop: CASSLGGGGANTEAFF. DNA of the CDR3: TGTGCCAGCAGCTTGGGGGGCGGGGGGGCGAACACTGAAGCTTTCTTT. Based on the CDR3 plus reference TRBV5-4 and TRBJ1-1, the full variable domain is ETGVTQSPTHLIKTRGQQVTLRCSSQSGHNTVSWYQQALGQGPQFIFQYYREEENGRGNFPPRFSGLQFPNYSSELNVNALELDDSALYLCASSLGGGGANTEAFFGQGTRLTVV.

V and J are TRBV7-9 and TRBJ1-4, with unresolved D. Per germline, CDR1 SEHNR and CDR2 FQNEAQ (reference sequence). The CDR3 runs to 15 residues. The ends were cut back, 5 bases at V and 7 bases at J, with 17 bases in the middle. The CDR3 protein is CASSPALGRGEKLFF. CDR3 sequence (DNA): TGTGCCAGCAGCCCGGCGCTGGGCCGGGGTGAAAAACTGTTTTTT.

This clone was observed once. The V gene is TRBV29-1, the J gene TRBJ2-7; 7 nucleotides line up with TRBD1. The CDR3 is made up of 13 amino acids. V was clipped by 4 bases and J by 0 bases; unmatched bases: 3. Germline CDR1 and CDR2: SQVTM and ANQGSEA. This chain's CDR3 is CSVVRTGSYEQYF. The CDR3 DNA follows: TGCAGCGTTGTCCGGACAGGCTCCTACGAGCAGTACTTC.

V usage is TRBV11-3 and J usage is TRBJ2-2; D might be TRBD1 (5 bases). V was clipped by 1 base and J by 8 bases, with 14 bases between them. Per germline, CDR1 SGHNT and CDR2 YENEEA. The CDR3 has 15 residues. This chain's CDR3 is CASSLGASGSGELFF. For the CDR3, the DNA is TGTGCCAGCAGCTTAGGGGCCTCAGGGTCGGGGGAGCTGTTTTTT.

This chain connects TRBV7-9 to TRBJ2-3; D perhaps matches TRBD2 (5 bases). CDR1 and CDR2 (germline): SEHNR, FQNEAQ (reference sequence). V gave up 1 base and J gave up 4 bases, with 12 bases separating them. The CDR3 covers 15 residues. Here the CDR3 DNA reads TGTGCCAGCAGCTTAGACCGTACTAGTTCAGATACGCAGTATTTT. Its translation is CASSLDRTSSDTQYF.